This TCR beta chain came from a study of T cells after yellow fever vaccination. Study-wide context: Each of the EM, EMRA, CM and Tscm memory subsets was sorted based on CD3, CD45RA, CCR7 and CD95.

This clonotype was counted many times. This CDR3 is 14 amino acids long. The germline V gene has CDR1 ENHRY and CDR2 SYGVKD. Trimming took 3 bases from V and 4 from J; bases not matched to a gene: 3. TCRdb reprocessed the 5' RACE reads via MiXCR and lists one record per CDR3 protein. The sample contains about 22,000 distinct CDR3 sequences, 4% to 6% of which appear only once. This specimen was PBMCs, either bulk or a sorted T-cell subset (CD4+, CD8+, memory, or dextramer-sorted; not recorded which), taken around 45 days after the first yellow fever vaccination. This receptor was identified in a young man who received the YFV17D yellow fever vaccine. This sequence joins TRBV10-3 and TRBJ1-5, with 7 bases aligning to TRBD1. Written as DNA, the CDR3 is TGTGCCATCAGTGAAGGGACAGATAATCAGCCCCAGCATTTT. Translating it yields CAISEGTDNQPQHF.